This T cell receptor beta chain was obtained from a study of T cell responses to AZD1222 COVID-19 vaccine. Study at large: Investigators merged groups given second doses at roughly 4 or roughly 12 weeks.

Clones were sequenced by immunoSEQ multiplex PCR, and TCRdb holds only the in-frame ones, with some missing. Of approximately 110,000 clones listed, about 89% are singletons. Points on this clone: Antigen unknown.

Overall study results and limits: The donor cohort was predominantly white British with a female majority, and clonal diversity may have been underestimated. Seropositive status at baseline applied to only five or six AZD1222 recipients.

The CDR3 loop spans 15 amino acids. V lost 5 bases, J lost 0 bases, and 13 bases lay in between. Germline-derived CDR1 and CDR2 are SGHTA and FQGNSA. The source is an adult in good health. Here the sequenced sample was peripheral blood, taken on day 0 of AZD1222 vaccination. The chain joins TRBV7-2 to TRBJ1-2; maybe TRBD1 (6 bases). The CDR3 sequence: CASSTGPSSNYGYTF. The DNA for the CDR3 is TGTGCCAGCAGCACAGGGCCATCCTCTAACTATGGCTACACCTTC.